This passage covers 14 T cell receptor beta chains from one sample sequenced in a study of shared clonotypes between healthy human individuals. Sequencing used immunoSEQ multiplex PCR; TCRdb keeps in-frame clones, though not all of them. The repertoire consists of roughly 2,000,000 clones, with roughly 95% occurring once and the leading ten covering around 1%. Selected positively for CCR7 and CD45RO-negative, naive CD8 cells excluded terminally differentiated effector memory CD45RA+ cells. Sequenced material: naive CD8+ T cells sorted from blood. The receptors derive from a man between 18 and 29 years old in good health.

The chain employs TRBV11-2 and TRBJ2-1, with 8 bases lining up with TRBD2. Trimming cost V 1 base and J 2 bases; bases outside gene matches: 4. The V gene's germline CDR1 is SGHAT and CDR2 FQNNGV. The CDR3 is made up of 16 amino acids. The CDR3 loop reads CASSLGPSGPYNEQFF. In DNA, the CDR3 is TGTGCCAGCAGCTTAGGTCCTAGCGGGCCCTACAATGAGCAGTTCTTC.

The V call is TRBV11-2, the J call TRBJ2-7; D might be TRBD2 (6 bases). CDR3 length: 15 residues. Germline assignment: CDR1 SGHAT and CDR2 FQNNGV. Trimming took 3 bases from V and 1 from J, leaving 13 bases between them. The CDR3 loop reads CASSFDVGGSYEQYF. The CDR3 DNA reads TGTGCCAGCAGCTTTGACGTAGGAGGGTCCTACGAGCAGTACTTC.

The chain is built from TRBV27 and TRBJ2-5; D remains ambiguous. In germline, CDR1 is MNHEY, CDR2 SMNVEV (reference sequence). Trimming took off 1 base at V and 4 bases at J, with 7 bases between the two ends. The length of the CDR3 is 13 residues. The CDR3 protein is CASSLLTRETQYF. CDR3 DNA: TGTGCCAGCAGTTTATTAACACGAGAGACCCAGTACTTC.

A single count supports this clone. The chain combines TRBV15 with TRBJ2-7; a weak D match, TRBD2 (6 bases). CDR1 is LNHNV, CDR2 YYDKDF, per germline (reference sequence). CDR3 length equals 13 residues. Trimming removed 3 bases from V and 5 bases from J, with 11 bases in between. The CDR3 DNA is TGTGCCACCAGCAGGGGGTGGGGGGACGAGCAGTACTTC. It yields the protein CATSRGWGDEQYF.

The chain joins TRBV7-9 to TRBJ2-7, with D possibly matching TRBD2 (6 bases). The CDR3 has 15 residues. The V gene lost 4 bases and the J gene lost 7 bases, with 20 bases spanning the gap. Germline values: CDR1 SEHNR, CDR2 FQNEAQ (reference sequence). CDR3 coding DNA: TGTGCCAGCAGCTCGCTTACTAGCCAACGGGGAGAGCAGTACTTC. Its translation: CASSSLTSQRGEQYF.

This clone is a singleton in its sample. The V and J genes are TRBV4-2 and TRBJ2-7; D unresolved. CDR1 is LGHNA, CDR2 YNFKEQ, per germline. V was trimmed by 4 bases and J by 3 bases, leaving 10 bases between them. CDR3 length: 13 residues. CDR3 amino acids: CASSPAENYEQYF. The CDR3 DNA follows: TGTGCCAGCAGCCCGGCGGAGAACTACGAGCAGTACTTC.

This chain connects TRBV6-6 to TRBJ2-1; D not certain. Between the trimmed V and J ends, which lost 6 bases and 3 bases, there was a span of 12 bases. This CDR3 is built from 14 residues. Germline assignment: CDR1 MNHNY and CDR2 SVGAGI (reference sequence). The CDR3 loop is CASSPLGLYNEQFF. CDR3 DNA sequence: TGTGCCAGCAGCCCGTTAGGGCTCTACAATGAGCAGTTCTTC.

This chain joins TRBV6-1 and TRBJ1-5; D perhaps matches TRBD1 (5 bases). CDR1 MNHNS and CDR2 SASEGT come from the germline V gene. Trimming stripped 2 bases from V and 3 bases from J, with 14 bases between. The CDR3 is 16 amino acids. This CDR3 is CASSEIAGTINQPQHF. DNA for the CDR3: TGTGCCAGCAGTGAAATAGCTGGGACCATCAATCAGCCCCAGCATTTT.

This clone was seen just once. This sample includes further DNA sequences coding for the same CDR3. V usage is TRBV9 and J usage is TRBJ2-3; possible D gene TRBD2, 6 bases. Trimming removed 0 bases at V and 1 base at J, with 9 bases between. The CDR3 length is 15 residues. Germline V gene lookup returns CDR1 SGDLS and CDR2 YYNGEE. The chain's CDR3 is CASSVDGGGTDTQYF. DNA for the CDR3: TGTGCCAGCAGCGTAGATGGCGGGGGCACAGATACGCAGTATTTT.

The chain recombines TRBV28 with TRBJ1-1; weak D call: TRBD1 (6 bases). There are 10 residues in the CDR3. CDR1 and CDR2 from the germline V gene are MDHEN and SYDVKM. The V and J ends lost 8 bases and 11 bases respectively, with 12 bases between them. The CDR3 nucleotides read TGTGCCAGCTCTCGTACAGGGGCTTTCTTT. It encodes CASSRTGAFF.

Comments on this clone: Different DNA sequences within this sample yield the same CDR3. V usage is TRBV28 and J usage is TRBJ1-5; the match to TRBD1 covers 10 bases. The CDR3 totals 14 residues. V shed 5 bases, J shed 5 bases, and the junction held 3 bases outside the gene matches. Germline V gives CDR1 MDHEN, CDR2 SYDVKM. CDR3 in amino acids: CASSGDRGHQPQHF. CDR3 DNA sequence: TGTGCCAGCAGTGGGGACAGGGGTCATCAGCCCCAGCATTTT.

As to this clone: The identical CDR3 is also encoded by other nucleotide sequences in the sample. The chain is built from TRBV6-5 and TRBJ2-7; 7 nucleotides align to TRBD2. Germline CDR1 reads MNHEY; CDR2 reads SVGAGI. This CDR3 is 11 amino acids long. Trimming cost V 4 bases and J 7 bases; bases outside gene matches: 1. The CDR3 bases are TGTGCCAGCAGTTCTAGCGGTGAGCAGTACTTC. This encodes CASSSSGEQYF.

The chain carries TRBV7-8 and TRBJ2-7, with D tentatively TRBD2 (5 bases). CDR1 SGHVS and CDR2 FQNEAQ come from the germline V gene. The V end lost 1 base, the J end lost 3 bases, and 10 bases lay between the germline ends. The CDR3 is 14 residues long. CDR3 sequence reads: CASSLVEGLYEQYF. The CDR3 region has the DNA TGTGCCAGCAGCTTAGTAGAGGGCCTCTACGAGCAGTACTTC.

V gene TRBV10-2 combines with J gene TRBJ2-7; TRBD2 matches 9 bases. The CDR3 consists of 17 residues. J lost 0 bases, V lost 9 bases, and 15 bases had no gene match. The germline CDR1 and CDR2 sequences are WSHSY and SAAADI. The CDR3: CARKGSSGTPSSYEQYF. The CDR3 DNA reads TGCGCCAGAAAAGGGTCTAGCGGGACACCAAGCTCCTACGAGCAGTACTTC.